These T cell receptor beta chains were read from a single sample in a study of cytomegalovirus exposure and HLA in healthy donors. Measured with immunoSEQ multiplex PCR; TCRdb has only the in-frame clones, and not every one. In the table there are some 200,000 clones, about 13% of which are singletons. The sequenced sample was PBMCs. These receptors were taken from a man aged 45 to 65 in good health and CMV-seropositive. The CDR3 runs from the conserved cysteine through the conserved F or W. The D gene is left open where the match is weak. Expanded clones get a size class; other rows say once, few or many, or leave the size out.

clone size	V gene	D gene	J gene	CDR3 DNA	CDR3 protein
.	TRBV11-3	.	TRBJ2-3	TGTGCCAGCAGCTTACAGGCGAGCACAGATACGCAGTATTTT	CASSLQASTDTQYF
few	TRBV5-1	TRBD1	TRBJ1-1	TGCGCCAGCAGCGAATGGGGACAGCCGAACACTGAAGCTTTCTTT	CASSEWGQPNTEAFF
few	TRBV9	.	TRBJ1-6	TGTGCCAGCTCTGAAAGGGGAAATTCACCCCTCCACTTT	CASSERGNSPLHF
.	TRBV27	.	TRBJ2-1	TGTGCCAGCAGTTTGAGACGGAGCAACGGCGAGCAGTTCTTC	CASSLRRSNGEQFF
.	TRBV7-6	.	TRBJ2-3	TGTGCCAGCAGCCCTGCCAAGGTAGCGGCAGATACGCAGTATTTT	CASSPAKVAADTQYF
.	TRBV2	TRBD2	TRBJ2-3	TGTGCCAGCAGTCCCCGGGCTAGCGGGGCTCTAGCGGGTACGCAGTATTTT	CASSPRASGALAGTQYF
few	TRBV28	.	TRBJ2-5	TGTGCCAGCAGTCCAAGCGGAAGAGAGACCCAGTACTTC	CASSPSGRETQYF
few	TRBV4-1	.	TRBJ2-7	TGCGCCAGCAGCCAAGGAGGAACCAACTACGAGCAGTACTTC	CASSQGGTNYEQYF
.	TRBV9	.	TRBJ2-2	TGTGCCAGCAGCCGTACTCTAGACGTTGGCGGGGAGCTGTTTTTT	CASSRTLDVGGELFF
few	TRBV5-1	.	TRBJ2-1	TGCGCCAGCAGCGCCTCTACAGGGTCCTACAATGAGCAGTTCTTC	CASSASTGSYNEQFF
.	TRBV30	.	TRBJ2-1	TGTGCCTGGAGGCAGGGTAAGGGTAGAAACAATGAGCAGTTCTTC	CAWRQGKGRNNEQFF
many	TRBV19	TRBD1	TRBJ1-4	TGTGCCAGTAGTTTCTACAGGGGGCTTGGTGAAAAACTGTTTTTT	CASSFYRGLGEKLFF
once	TRBV5-4	.	TRBJ2-3	TGTGCCAGCAGATTGAGCGAGACGCAGTATTTT	CASRLSETQYF
.	TRBV28	.	TRBJ1-2	TGTGCCAGCAGCCCTAAGGGAGGTAGGGAAGCGAACTATGGCTACACCTTC	CASSPKGGREANYGYTF
few	TRBV14	TRBD1	TRBJ1-6	TGTGCCAGCAGCCAAGGAACAGGGGGTTCATATAATTCACCCCTCCACTTT	CASSQGTGGSYNSPLHF
.	TRBV4-3	.	TRBJ1-3	TGCGCCAGCAGCCAAGTCGGAGGGGACCTCTCTGGAAACACCATATATTTT	CASSQVGGDLSGNTIYF
.	TRBV20-1	.	TRBJ1-2	TGCAGTGCTCGGGGGGCCTATGGCTACACCTTC	CSARGAYGYTF
few	TRBV5-1	.	TRBJ2-4	TGCGCCAGCAGCCACGGGAGATATGAGGCCAAAAACATTCAGTACTTC	CASSHGRYEAKNIQYF
.	TRBV28	.	TRBJ1-2	TGTGCCATCCAGGGAGGCTATGGCTACACCTTC	CAIQGGYGYTF
.	TRBV11-3	.	TRBJ1-2	TGTGCCAGCAGCTTAGGGCTAGATGGCTACACCTTC	CASSLGLDGYTF
few	TRBV30	.	TRBJ2-7	TGTGCCTGGAGTGGCGGCTCCTACGAGCAGTACTTC	CAWSGGSYEQYF
.	TRBV29-1	TRBD1	TRBJ2-5	TGCAGCGTTGATAGGAGGGGACAGGGGGACCAAGAGACCCAGTACTTC	CSVDRRGQGDQETQYF
.	TRBV27	.	TRBJ2-3	TGTGCCAGCACCGACGCGGGATCAACAGATACGCAGTATTTT	CASTDAGSTDTQYF
.	TRBV19	TRBD2	TRBJ2-1	TGTGCCAGTAGTAGATCTAGCGGGGGTAACAATGAGCAGTTCTTC	CASSRSSGGNNEQFF
.	TRBV28	TRBD1	TRBJ1-5	TGTGCCACTAGGGAAGGGGGCCTCAGCAATCAGCCCCAGCATTTT	CATREGGLSNQPQHF
few	TRBV28	.	TRBJ2-3	TGTGCCAGCAGTTTGGCAGGGGGCACAGATACGCAGTATTTT	CASSLAGGTDTQYF
few	TRBV5-6	TRBD1	TRBJ1-1	TGTGCCAGCAGCTTGGTAGGGCAGGGGGCTGATGAAGCTTTCTTT	CASSLVGQGADEAFF
.	TRBV4-3	.	TRBJ1-4	TGCGCCAGCAGCCAATACCGGGACAACCAAGGGGAAAAACTGTTTTTT	CASSQYRDNQGEKLFF
few	TRBV28	TRBD1	TRBJ2-1	TGTGCCAGCAGTGATGACAGGGGGCCTAGGAATGAGCAGTTCTTC	CASSDDRGPRNEQFF
.	TRBV7-9	TRBD1	TRBJ1-2	TGTGCCAGCAGCTCCGGACAGGTTTTCTATGGCTACACCTTC	CASSSGQVFYGYTF
.	TRBV7-2	.	TRBJ2-3	TGTGCCAGCAGCTTAGGGTCCAGGGTACCCACAGATACGCAGTATTTT	CASSLGSRVPTDTQYF
.	TRBV15	TRBD2	TRBJ2-5	TGTGCCACCAGCAGATCGGGACTAGCGGAAGAGACCCAGTACTTC	CATSRSGLAEETQYF
.	TRBV7-8	TRBD1	TRBJ1-6	TGTGCCAGCAGCAGCCTCAGGGGGCATGGTTCACCCCTCCACTTT	CASSSLRGHGSPLHF
few	TRBV7-6	.	TRBJ1-3	TGTGCCAGCAGCTTAGGGGCCCAGGGGAGTCTGGGAAACACCATATATTTT	CASSLGAQGSLGNTIYF
.	TRBV19	.	TRBJ1-2	TGTGCCAGTAGTATTCAGCCAGGGGACTATGGCTACACCTTC	CASSIQPGDYGYTF
.	TRBV11-3	.	TRBJ2-2	TGTGCCAGCAGCTTAGTACAGTACACCGGGGAGCTGTTTTTT	CASSLVQYTGELFF
.	TRBV5-1	TRBD1	TRBJ2-1	TGCGCCAGCACAAGGGACAGGGATGTTGGAAATGAGCAGTTCTTC	CASTRDRDVGNEQFF
few	TRBV28	.	TRBJ1-5	TGTGCCAGCAGTACCAATCGGGGATGGGGCAATCAGCCCCAGCATTTT	CASSTNRGWGNQPQHF
few	TRBV12-5	.	TRBJ1-5	TGTGCTAGTGGTTTGGGGGCGGGCGTCGATCAGCCCCAGCATTTT	CASGLGAGVDQPQHF
few	TRBV19	TRBD1	TRBJ2-2	TGTGCCAGTAGTCCCGGGACAGCGAACACCGGGGAGCTGTTTTTT	CASSPGTANTGELFF
few	TRBV5-8	.	TRBJ2-5	TGTGCCAGCAGCAGGGGGAGGGGGGTACACCAAGAGACCCAGTACTTC	CASSRGRGVHQETQYF
few	TRBV5-1	.	TRBJ1-1	TGCGCCAGCAGCTTCACAGGGATTGTTGAAGCTTTCTTT	CASSFTGIVEAFF
.	TRBV6-6	.	TRBJ1-2	TGTGCCAGCCATACAGGGAACTATGGCTACACCTTC	CASHTGNYGYTF
.	TRBV25-1	.	TRBJ2-5	TGTGCCAGCAGTTATCACAATACCCAGTACTTC	CASSYHNTQYF
.	TRBV28	.	TRBJ1-5	TGTGCCAGCAGTTTCTGGCGAGAGGGTCAGCCCCAGCATTTT	CASSFWREGQPQHF
few	TRBV6-1	.	TRBJ1-4	TGTGCCAGCAGTGATTACAGGGCCACTAATGAAAAACTGTTTTTT	CASSDYRATNEKLFF
few	TRBV7-3	TRBD1	TRBJ1-3	TGTGCCAGCAGCGAAGACAGGGGGCTTGGAAACACCATATATTTT	CASSEDRGLGNTIYF
.	TRBV19	TRBD1	TRBJ1-6	TGTGCCAGTAGTATTTGGCAGGGGGCCTATAATTCACCCCTCCACTTT	CASSIWQGAYNSPLHF
.	TRBV6-6	TRBD1	TRBJ2-3	TGTGCCAGCAGCCCAGGGGGACAGAGCACAGATACGCAGTATTTT	CASSPGGQSTDTQYF
.	TRBV4-2	.	TRBJ2-2	TGTGCCAGCAGCCAAGTAACAGGGCGAACCGGGGAGCTGTTTTTT	CASSQVTGRTGELFF
.	TRBV6-1	.	TRBJ2-1	TGTGCCAGCAGGTCTAGCAGGGGGGCATACAATGAGCAGTTCTTC	CASRSSRGAYNEQFF
few	TRBV5-1	.	TRBJ2-3	TGCGCCAGCAGCTTGGGAGGAGCTTCTAGCACAGATACGCAGTATTTT	CASSLGGASSTDTQYF
.	TRBV11-3	.	TRBJ2-7	TGTGCCAGCAGCTTCGAGACAGGCCCAGGGAGCTACGAGCAGTACTTC	CASSFETGPGSYEQYF
.	TRBV10-1	TRBD2	TRBJ2-3	TGCGCCAGCAGTGCCTCTAGCGGGGTCACAGATACGCAGTATTTT	CASSASSGVTDTQYF
few	TRBV28	.	TRBJ2-2	TGTGCCAGTCAGTCGAACACCGGGGAGCTGTTTTTT	CASQSNTGELFF
.	TRBV4-1	.	TRBJ1-3	TGCGCCAGCAGCCAAGGTGGCCCAGGGATGGCTGGAAACACCATATATTTT	CASSQGGPGMAGNTIYF